Following are 21 T cell receptor beta chains from one sample sequenced in a study of tumor-infiltrating lymphocytes in oesophageal squamous cell carcinoma listed by TCRdb under 2016. Libraries were constructed by PCR. Sequenced on an Illumina HiSeq 2000. In-frame beta chains were kept once TCRdb had trimmed the public reads at Q25 with fastp and called clones with MiXCR. Identical CDR3 protein sequences are pooled into one entry, listed with their most common genes and DNA. In this sample the table shows approximately 20,000 distinct CDR3 sequences, around two fifths of which occur a single time. The top ten constitute approximately 15% of the sample. Sequencing was carried out using normal esophageal tissue next to the tumor. Receptors were obtained from a male donor with esophageal squamous cell carcinoma.

Within the sample, this clonotype is medium-sized. The chain has TRBV7-9 and TRBJ2-3, with D maybe TRBD1 (5 bases). This CDR3 contains 16 residues. Germline loops: CDR1 SEHNR, CDR2 FQNEAQ (reference sequence). Trimming removed 1 base from V and 6 bases from J, with 17 bases in between. For the CDR3, the DNA is TGTGCCAGCAGCTTAGAACCCTTCACAGGAGAGGATACGCAGTATTTT. This sequence encodes CASSLEPFTGEDTQYF.

This clonotype was observed a few times. The J gene is TRBJ2-1, the V gene TRBV6-6; D call uncertain. From germline, CDR1 is MNHNY and CDR2 SVGAGI (reference sequence). The CDR3 is 15 residues long. The V end lost 0 bases, the J end lost 5 bases, and 11 bases lay between the germline ends. CDR3 DNA: TGTGCCAGCAGTTACTCGACCTCCGGCCACAATGAGCAGTTCTTC. Its translation is CASSYSTSGHNEQFF.

In regard to this clonotype: At one of its ends the junction is not consistent with the germline gene, which may arise from a read error. This chain links TRBV7-6 with TRBJ2-7; TRBD1 matches 8 bases. The CDR3 contains 13 residues. Germline V gene data show CDR1 as SGHVS and CDR2 as FNYEAQ. CDR3: CASSSDRGGEQYF. Here the CDR3 DNA reads TGTGCTAGCAGCAGCGACAGGGGTGGCGAGCAGTACTTC.

This clonotype is medium-sized in the sample. This chain joins TRBV10-2 and TRBJ2-1, with 11 bases lining up with TRBD2. Germline V gene sequence: CDR1 WSHSY, CDR2 SAAADI. CDR3 length equals 15 residues. V lost 0 bases to trimming and J lost 8 bases; unmatched junction nucleotides: 3. The CDR3 protein is CASSESTSGADEQFF. The DNA of the CDR3 is TGCGCCAGCAGTGAGTCGACTAGCGGGGCGGATGAGCAGTTCTTC.

This clonotype qualifies as medium-sized. This chain joins TRBV6-1 and TRBJ2-5; no clear D. The CDR3 is made up of 10 amino acids. CDR1 and CDR2 (germline): MNHNS, SASEGT. The V end lost 3 bases, the J end lost 14 bases, and 10 bases lay between the germline ends. The CDR3 spells CASSEGSIYF. The CDR3 nucleotides are TGTGCCAGCAGTGAGGGAAGCATTTACTTC.

This clonotype was seen a few times. A much larger clone is a single base away; this may be a read error. The chain joins TRBV27 to TRBJ2-4; 8 nucleotides line up with TRBD2. Germline V gene lookup returns CDR1 MNHEY and CDR2 SMNVEV (reference sequence). The CDR3 loop spans 16 amino acids. Trimming removed 5 bases from V and 13 bases from J; junction bases left unmatched: 19. The CDR3 DNA reads as TGTGCCAGCAGTCTCACTAGCGGAGCACTCTACAATGAGCAGTACTTC. Its translation: CASSLTSGALYNEQYF.

This clonotype was seen more than once but under ten times. This sequence joins TRBV7-2 and TRBJ2-1, with 13 bases aligning to TRBD2. The DNA end is a closer match to TRBJ2-5, so the J assignment may be wrong. The V gene's germline CDR1 is SGHTA and CDR2 FQGNSA. The CDR3 extends over 17 amino acids. The CDR3 DNA reads TGTGCCAGCAGCCAGGGACTAGCGGGAACAGTCGGGAAGACCCAGTACTTC. It encodes CASSQGLAGTVGKTQYF.

The chain employs TRBV12-3 or TRBV12-4 and TRBJ2-6; possible D gene TRBD2, 6 bases. The DNA end lines up better with TRBJ2-1; the J call may be wrong. This CDR3 is built from 12 residues. CDR3 bases: TGTGCCAGCAGTCCCCTGGGGGGAGAGCAGTTCTTC. Its translation: CASSPLGGEQFF.

The chain links TRBV7-4 to TRBJ2-7; weak D call: TRBD2 (6 bases). Per the germline V gene, CDR1 is SGHVT and CDR2 is SQSDAQ. V lost 7 bases and J lost 2, with 12 bases in between. The CDR3 consists of 13 residues. CDR3 region: CASTSGETYEQYF. The CDR3 bases are TGTGCCAGCACCTCGGGGGAAACCTACGAGCAGTACTTC.

This clonotype was detected many times. An end of the junction does not agree with germline; a read error may underlie this. This chain uses TRBV5-4 with TRBJ1-5; maybe TRBD1 (5 bases). In germline, CDR1 is SGHNT, CDR2 YYREEE (reference sequence). The length of the CDR3 is 13 residues. This CDR3 reads CASSQWGRQPQHF. DNA of the CDR3: TGCGCCAGCAGCCAGTGGGGGAGGCAGCCCCAGCATTTT.

V and J are TRBV7-2 and TRBJ2-3; 8 bases match TRBD1. The J call could be wrong; TRBJ2-1 is a better fit for the DNA end. Germline V gene sequence: CDR1 SGHTA, CDR2 FQGNSA. The CDR3 extends over 13 amino acids. CDR3 in amino acids: CASSSDRGGEQFF. The CDR3 DNA is TGTGCCAGCAGCTCCGACAGGGGCGGGGAGCAGTTCTTC.

This chain connects TRBV5-4 to TRBJ2-1; D ambiguous. The germline gives CDR1 SGHNT, CDR2 YYREEE (reference sequence). The CDR3 runs 14 residues. V lost 2 bases and J lost 3, with 9 bases in between. CDR3 in DNA: TGTGCCAGCAGCTTAAAAAGGGTCTACAATGAGCAGTTCTTC. Amino acids: CASSLKRVYNEQFF.

There are a few counts of this clonotype. V usage is TRBV9 and J usage is TRBJ2-7; D possibly corresponds to TRBD2 (6 bases). The germline gives CDR1 SGDLS, CDR2 YYNGEE. The V and J ends lost 4 bases and 3 bases respectively, with 14 bases between them. This CDR3 is built from 14 residues. CDR3 sequence (DNA): TGTGCCAGCAGCCCGGGGGTCGGGCACTACGAGCAGTACTTC. It specifies CASSPGVGHYEQYF.

This clonotype has ten or more counts. This may stem from a read error, because a much larger clone lies one nucleotide away. The chain links TRBV27 to TRBJ2-5, with 13 positions matching TRBD2. The ends lost 5 bases at V and 11 bases at J; junction bases unmatched: 17. Per the germline V gene, CDR1 is MNHEY and CDR2 is SMNVEV (reference sequence). This CDR3 contains 17 residues. CDR3 loop: CASSITSGRAAFNEQYF. CDR3 bases: TGTGCCAGCAGTATCACTAGCGGGAGGGCCGCGTTCAATGAGCAGTACTTC.

This clonotype was seen at least ten times. This chain joins TRBV6-4 and TRBJ2-1, with 9 bases aligning to TRBD2. Unmatched junction bases numbered 3, after V lost 2 bases and J lost 4 bases. Germline values: CDR1 MRHNA, CDR2 SNTAGT. The CDR3 totals 15 residues. CDR3 residues: CASSDAGGEYNEQFF. DNA of the CDR3: TGTGCCAGCAGTGACGCGGGAGGGGAATACAATGAGCAGTTCTTC.

V usage is TRBV7-3 and J usage is TRBJ1-1; unclear D gene. Trimming took off 1 base at V and 0 bases at J, with 9 bases between the two ends. In germline, CDR1 is SGHTA, CDR2 FQGTGA. The CDR3 spans 15 residues. The CDR3 DNA follows: TGTGCCAGCAGCTTAAACTTGGTGATGAACACTGAAGCTTTCTTT. Protein: CASSLNLVMNTEAFF.

V gene TRBV7-2 combines with J gene TRBJ2-3; 15 nucleotides line up with TRBD2. The end of the DNA is better explained by TRBJ2-1, so the J call may be wrong. This CDR3 has 18 amino acids. Germline V gene data show CDR1 as SGHTA and CDR2 as FQGNSA. The CDR3 spells CASSPRTSGGARGNEQFF. The CDR3 DNA follows: TGTGCCAGCAGCCCCCGGACTAGCGGGGGGGCAAGAGGCAATGAGCAGTTCTTC.

This chain links TRBV20-1 with TRBJ2-7, with D perhaps assigned TRBD1 or TRBD2 (5 bases each). The better agreement between TRBJ2-5 and the DNA end casts doubt on the J call. Germline V gene lookup returns CDR1 DFQATT and CDR2 SNEGSKA (reference sequence). The CDR3 consists of 14 residues. The CDR3 DNA sequence: TGCAGTGCTAGAGATGACTGGGGGTCGGAGACCCAGTACTTC. Translation: CSARDDWGSETQYF.

This clonotype was counted at least ten times. The rearrangement joins TRBV19 to TRBJ2-3, with a possible D match to TRBD2 (6 bases). Trimming removed 5 bases at V and 6 bases at J, with 18 bases between. This CDR3 has 15 amino acids. Germline V gene lookup returns CDR1 LNHDA and CDR2 SQIVND (reference sequence). CDR3 DNA: TGTGCCAGTAGTCCCCGGGACTTAAAACTCGATACGCAGTATTTT. Amino acids: CASSPRDLKLDTQYF.

The chain carries TRBV7-6 and TRBJ2-6; weak D call: TRBD2 (6 bases). The DNA end lines up better with TRBJ2-1; the J call may be wrong. The germline gives CDR1 SGHVS, CDR2 FNYEAQ. This CDR3 is 16 amino acids long. The CDR3 DNA reads TGTGCCAGCAGCCCTATTCATGCCGGGGGTCATAATGAGCAGTTCTTC. This gives the protein CASSPIHAGGHNEQFF.

This clonotype appeared many times. V is TRBV10-3 and J is TRBJ2-3; D not resolved. The CDR3 extends over 13 amino acids. The germline V gene has CDR1 ENHRY and CDR2 SYGVKD. V dropped 7 bases and J dropped 0 bases, with 8 bases sitting between them. The DNA of the CDR3 is TGTGCCATCACTGGCCAAAGCACAGATACGCAGTATTTT. This translates into CAITGQSTDTQYF.